Listed here are 4 T cell receptor beta chains from one sample, sequenced in a study of human CD8 memory T cell subsets. UMI-labeled 5' RACE yielded the TCR beta libraries. From the 5' RACE reads, TCRdb lists one entry per CDR3 protein and no DNA. The sample features around 10,000 distinct CDR3 sequences, with less than 25% in its top ten. What was sequenced was CD8+ stem-like memory T cells (TSCM and TCM) sorted from PBMCs. Subset here: stem-like memory CD8 T cells (TSTEM), CCR7+ PD-1- TIGIT-. The receptors shown here come from a human donor in good health.

The chain employs TRBV19 and TRBJ1-6; TCRdb's D call of TRBD1 is untestable without DNA. The CDR3 is 15 amino acids. The germline V gene has CDR1 LNHDA and CDR2 SQIVND (reference sequence). The CDR3 is CASSINRGVDSPLHF.

Measured by frequency, this clonotype is medium-sized. The chain employs TRBV12-3 or TRBV12-4 and TRBJ2-7; TCRdb's D call of TRBD1 is untestable without DNA. The CDR3 length is 14 residues. CDR3 sequence reads: CASSFPGSGYEQYF.

The genes are TRBV7-3 and TRBJ1-1. Germline V gives CDR1 SGHTA, CDR2 FQGTGA. The CDR3 contains 13 residues. The chain's CDR3 is CASSLSLSTEAFF.

The chain combines TRBV27 with TRBJ1-5; TCRdb designates TRBD1, a call that cannot be tested without DNA. Germline V gives CDR1 MNHEY, CDR2 SMNVEV (reference sequence). This CDR3 spans 16 amino acids. This CDR3 reads CASSVTMGQGNQPQHF.